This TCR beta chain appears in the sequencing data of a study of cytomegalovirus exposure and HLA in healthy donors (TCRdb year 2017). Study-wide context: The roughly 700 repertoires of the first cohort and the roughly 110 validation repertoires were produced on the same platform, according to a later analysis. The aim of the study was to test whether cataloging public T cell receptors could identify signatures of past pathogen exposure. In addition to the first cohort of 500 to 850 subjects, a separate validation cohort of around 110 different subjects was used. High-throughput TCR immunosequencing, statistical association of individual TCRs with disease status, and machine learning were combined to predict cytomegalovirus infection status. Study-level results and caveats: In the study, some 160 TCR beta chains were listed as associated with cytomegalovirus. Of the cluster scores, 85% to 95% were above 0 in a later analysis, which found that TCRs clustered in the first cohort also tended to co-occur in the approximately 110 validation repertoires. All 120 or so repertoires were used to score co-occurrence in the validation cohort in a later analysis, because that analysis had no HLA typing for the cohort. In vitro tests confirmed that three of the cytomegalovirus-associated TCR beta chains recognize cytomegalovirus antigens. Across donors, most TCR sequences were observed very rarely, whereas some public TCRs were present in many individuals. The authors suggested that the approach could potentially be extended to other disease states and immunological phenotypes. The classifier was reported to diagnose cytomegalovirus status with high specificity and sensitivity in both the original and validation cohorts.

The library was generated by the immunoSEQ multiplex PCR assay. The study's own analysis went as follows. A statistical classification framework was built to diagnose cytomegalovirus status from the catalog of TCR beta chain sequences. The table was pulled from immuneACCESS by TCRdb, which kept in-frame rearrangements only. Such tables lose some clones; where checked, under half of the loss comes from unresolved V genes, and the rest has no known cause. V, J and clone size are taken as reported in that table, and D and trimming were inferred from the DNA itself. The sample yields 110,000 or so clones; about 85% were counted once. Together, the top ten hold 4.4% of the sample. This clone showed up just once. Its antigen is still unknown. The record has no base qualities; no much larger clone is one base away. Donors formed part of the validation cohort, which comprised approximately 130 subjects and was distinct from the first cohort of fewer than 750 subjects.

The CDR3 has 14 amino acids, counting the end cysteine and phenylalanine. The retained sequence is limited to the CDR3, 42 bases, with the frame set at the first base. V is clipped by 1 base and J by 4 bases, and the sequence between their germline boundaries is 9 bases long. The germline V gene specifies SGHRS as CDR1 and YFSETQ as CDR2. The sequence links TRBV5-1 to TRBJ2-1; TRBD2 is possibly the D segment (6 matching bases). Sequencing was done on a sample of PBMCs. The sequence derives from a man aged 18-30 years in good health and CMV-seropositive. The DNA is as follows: TGCGCCAGCAGCTTGCAGGAGGGGTACAATGAGCAGTTCTTC. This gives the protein CASSLQEGYNEQFF.